The rows below give T cell receptor beta chains drawn from one sample of a study of cytomegalovirus exposure and HLA in healthy donors. The assay was immunoSEQ multiplex PCR, and TCRdb's table has in-frame clones only and misses some. The sample lists 70,000 to 95,000 clones; roughly 81% were seen once. Sequenced material: PBMCs. The source of these receptors is a woman in her 30s in good health and CMV-seronegative. CDR3s include the opening cysteine and the closing phenylalanine or tryptophan.

j_gene: -; v_gene: TRBV18; CDR3aa: CASSPPGRERTEQYF
j_gene: TRBJ1-2; v_gene: TRBV4-1; CDR3aa: CASSPIVDRVGYDYGYTF
j_gene: TRBJ2-1; v_gene: TRBV11-3; CDR3aa: CASSLGLGQDSYNEQFF
j_gene: TRBJ1-6; v_gene: TRBV11-2; CDR3aa: CASNLQIWDRGSPLHF
j_gene: TRBJ2-7; v_gene: TRBV11-2; CDR3aa: CASSSLRDGAYEQYF
j_gene: TRBJ2-1; v_gene: TRBV28; CDR3aa: CASSFELAGSREQFF
j_gene: TRBJ1-4; v_gene: TRBV7-9; CDR3aa: CASSLGRSDEKLFF
j_gene: TRBJ2-7; v_gene: TRBV7-9; CDR3aa: CASSLGQISYEQYF
j_gene: TRBJ2-3; v_gene: TRBV18; CDR3aa: CASSPGLAASTDTQYF
j_gene: TRBJ2-7; v_gene: TRBV9; CDR3aa: CASSPRTANYEQYF
j_gene: TRBJ1-1; v_gene: TRBV5-6; CDR3aa: CASSLAPRNTEAFF
j_gene: TRBJ2-7; v_gene: TRBV7-9; CDR3aa: CASSTAGALYEQYF
j_gene: TRBJ1-3; v_gene: TRBV29-1; CDR3aa: CSVVERGVPTIYF
j_gene: TRBJ2-2; v_gene: TRBV7-3; CDR3aa: CASSLTPGLAGPNTGELFF
j_gene: TRBJ1-4; v_gene: TRBV4-1; CDR3aa: CASSHSAKSGFNEKLFF
j_gene: TRBJ1-1; v_gene: TRBV30; CDR3aa: CAWMRDRTSVMNTEAFF
j_gene: TRBJ1-1; v_gene: TRBV25-1; CDR3aa: CASSARRGLNTEAFF
j_gene: TRBJ2-3; v_gene: TRBV5-1; CDR3aa: CASSLVQGREDTQYF
j_gene: TRBJ2-7; v_gene: TRBV19; CDR3aa: CASSIDKGLTSYEQYF
j_gene: TRBJ2-5; v_gene: TRBV7-9; CDR3aa: CASSLAAGFKETQYF
j_gene: TRBJ1-1; v_gene: TRBV6-1; CDR3aa: CASTLLGGTEAFF
j_gene: TRBJ1-5; v_gene: TRBV7-2; CDR3aa: CASSLSTGKGDQPQHF
j_gene: TRBJ2-1; v_gene: TRBV28; CDR3aa: CASSFMAGSYNEQFF
j_gene: TRBJ2-1; v_gene: TRBV15; CDR3aa: CATSPPTPGPNEQFF
j_gene: TRBJ2-5; v_gene: TRBV6-1; CDR3aa: CASSVGQYYETQYF
j_gene: TRBJ2-7; v_gene: TRBV6-5; CDR3aa: CASSRTASSYEQYF
j_gene: TRBJ1-4; v_gene: TRBV10-3; CDR3aa: CAISDQGRGEKLFF
j_gene: TRBJ1-6; v_gene: TRBV4-2; CDR3aa: CASSQDVLGGVRPLHF
j_gene: TRBJ2-3; v_gene: TRBV18; CDR3aa: CASSPGTSGMTDTQYF
j_gene: TRBJ2-1; v_gene: TRBV7-2; CDR3aa: CASSSSSGRAYNEQFF
j_gene: TRBJ2-1; v_gene: TRBV25-1; CDR3aa: CASSVEIAYNEQFF
j_gene: TRBJ1-1; v_gene: TRBV27; CDR3aa: CASRLWALAEAFF
j_gene: TRBJ2-7; v_gene: TRBV9; CDR3aa: CASSVAGSKNYEQYF
j_gene: TRBJ2-7; v_gene: TRBV7-9; CDR3aa: CSSSLGDKKYF
j_gene: TRBJ1-1; v_gene: TRBV6-6; CDR3aa: CACELDLNTEAFF
j_gene: TRBJ2-1; v_gene: TRBV12-5; CDR3aa: CASGRGSYNEQFF
j_gene: TRBJ1-4; v_gene: TRBV6-1; CDR3aa: CASKDRGTNEKLFF
j_gene: TRBJ2-1; v_gene: TRBV5-1; CDR3aa: CASSLNLQRERRQFF
j_gene: TRBJ1-5; v_gene: TRBV28; CDR3aa: CASGSGIQPQHF
j_gene: TRBJ1-2; v_gene: TRBV28; CDR3aa: CASRQRQGTYGYTF
j_gene: TRBJ1-2; v_gene: TRBV11-2; CDR3aa: CASSLRTDYGYTF
j_gene: TRBJ1-1; v_gene: TRBV27; CDR3aa: CASSFRAVTEAFF